This T cell receptor beta chain was captured by sequencing in a study of T cell responses to AZD1222 COVID-19 vaccine. Details on this clone: Its specificity is not known.

Method: immunoSEQ multiplex PCR; TCRdb's copy keeps in-frame clones and lacks some. This table has more than 85,000 clones, 80% to 90% appearing once. This CDR3 is 11 amino acids long. Trimming at V came to 6 bases and at J to 14 bases, leaving 5 bases not matched to a gene. Findings of the study overall: In all cases, repertoires were sampled only after the peak T cell response.

The receptor was isolated from an adult in good health. Here the sequenced sample was peripheral blood, taken on day 0 of AZD1222 vaccination. The rearrangement uses TRBV12-3 or TRBV12-4 and TRBJ1-4; 8 nucleotides line up with TRBD1. CDR3 DNA: TGTGCCAGCAGGGACAGGGAGGGCCTGTTTTTT. Translated: CASRDREGLFF.